These T cell receptor beta chains were read from a single sample in a study of OX40 agonist ivuxolimab in advanced cancers. Sequencing used immunoSEQ multiplex PCR; TCRdb keeps in-frame clones, though not all of them. The repertoire holds about 70,000 clones, with roughly 89% as singletons. The sample consisted of CD4+ or CD8+ T cells sorted from blood, taken in a trial of the OX40 agonist ivuxolimab. The receptor source for this set is an adult with an advanced solid tumor such as melanoma, head and neck, liver or kidney cancer. CDR3s include the opening cysteine and the closing phenylalanine or tryptophan. The order of the fields is J gene, V gene, D gene, CDR3 protein, CDR3 DNA. The D gene is left open where the match is weak.

J gene: TRBJ1-1
V gene: TRBV11-2
D gene: -
CDR3 protein: CASQRGRGRGYTEAFF
CDR3 DNA: TGTGCAAGCCAGCGGGGGCGCGGGAGAGGGTACACTGAAGCTTTCTTT

J gene: TRBJ2-2
V gene: TRBV19
D gene: -
CDR3 protein: CASSPRVDTGELFF
CDR3 DNA: TGTGCCAGTAGTCCTAGGGTCGACACCGGGGAGCTGTTTTTT

J gene: TRBJ2-4
V gene: TRBV28
D gene: -
CDR3 protein: CASSLPSVGSAKNIQYF
CDR3 DNA: TGTGCCAGCAGTTTGCCCTCCGTTGGGAGTGCGAAAAACATTCAGTACTTC

J gene: TRBJ2-3
V gene: TRBV28
D gene: -
CDR3 protein: CASSPVGPTDTQYF
CDR3 DNA: TGTGCCAGCAGTCCCGTCGGGCCCACAGATACGCAGTATTTT

J gene: TRBJ1-1
V gene: TRBV7-2
D gene: -
CDR3 protein: CASTLGGNTEAFF
CDR3 DNA: TGTGCCAGCACCCTCGGGGGAAACACTGAAGCTTTCTTT

J gene: TRBJ1-5
V gene: TRBV5-6
D gene: -
CDR3 protein: CASSLWSRVGGQPQHF
CDR3 DNA: TGTGCCAGCAGCTTGTGGTCCAGGGTAGGGGGTCAGCCCCAGCATTTT

J gene: TRBJ1-1
V gene: TRBV28
D gene: TRBD1
CDR3 protein: CASRFPGGSIVAAHTEAFF
CDR3 DNA: TGTGCCAGCAGATTCCCAGGGGGCAGTATCGTAGCGGCGCACACTGAAGCTTTCTTT

J gene: TRBJ1-1
V gene: TRBV7-9
D gene: -
CDR3 protein: CASSHLGAGEVNTEAFF
CDR3 DNA: TGTGCCAGCAGCCATTTGGGCGCAGGGGAGGTGAACACTGAAGCTTTCTTT

J gene: TRBJ1-4
V gene: TRBV2
D gene: TRBD1
CDR3 protein: CASRAPGQFNEKLFF
CDR3 DNA: TGTGCCAGCAGGGCGCCGGGACAGTTTAATGAAAAACTGTTTTTT

J gene: TRBJ2-2
V gene: TRBV11-1
D gene: -
CDR3 protein: CASEKSSRGYTGELFF
CDR3 DNA: TGTGCCAGCGAGAAGTCTAGCAGGGGTTACACCGGGGAGCTGTTTTTT

J gene: TRBJ1-3
V gene: TRBV4-1
D gene: -
CDR3 protein: CASSQENAEGGNTIYF
CDR3 DNA: TGCGCCAGCAGCCAAGAGAACGCGGAGGGAGGAAACACCATATATTTT

J gene: TRBJ2-7
V gene: TRBV7-9
D gene: -
CDR3 protein: CASSLSQTSSYEQYF
CDR3 DNA: TGTGCCAGCAGCTTATCCCAGACATCCTCCTACGAGCAGTACTTC

J gene: TRBJ2-3
V gene: TRBV14
D gene: TRBD1
CDR3 protein: CASSRQGSDTQYF
CDR3 DNA: TGTGCCAGCAGCCGACAGGGATCAGATACGCAGTATTTT

J gene: TRBJ2-5
V gene: TRBV5-5
D gene: -
CDR3 protein: CASSLGALQETQYF
CDR3 DNA: TGTGCCAGCAGCTTGGGAGCGCTTCAAGAGACCCAGTACTTC

J gene: TRBJ2-2
V gene: TRBV28
D gene: -
CDR3 protein: CASSFFLAGELFF
CDR3 DNA: TGTGCCAGCAGTTTCTTTCTGGCCGGGGAGCTGTTTTTT

J gene: TRBJ2-7
V gene: TRBV6-1
D gene: -
CDR3 protein: CASSVGNGWIEQYF
CDR3 DNA: TGTGCCAGCAGTGTAGGAAATGGGTGGATCGAGCAGTACTTC

J gene: TRBJ1-4
V gene: TRBV7-9
D gene: -
CDR3 protein: CASSRPRRWTNEKLFF
CDR3 DNA: TGTGCCAGCAGCCGCCCACGCCGGTGGACTAATGAAAAACTGTTTTTT

J gene: TRBJ2-5
V gene: TRBV11-2
D gene: -
CDR3 protein: CASSLSLGETQYF
CDR3 DNA: TGTGCCAGCAGCTTATCACTAGGGGAGACCCAGTACTTC

J gene: TRBJ1-2
V gene: TRBV5-1
D gene: -
CDR3 protein: CASSRTGVGYGYTF
CDR3 DNA: TGCGCCAGCAGCCGTACAGGAGTCGGCTATGGCTACACCTTC

J gene: TRBJ2-2
V gene: TRBV11-3
D gene: -
CDR3 protein: CASSFRRDTGELFF
CDR3 DNA: TGTGCCAGCAGTTTCCGGAGAGACACCGGGGAGCTGTTTTTT

J gene: TRBJ1-2
V gene: TRBV5-1
D gene: -
CDR3 protein: CASSLEGYGYTF
CDR3 DNA: TGCGCCAGCAGCTTGGAAGGCTATGGCTACACCTTC

J gene: TRBJ2-6
V gene: TRBV6-5
D gene: -
CDR3 protein: CASSYSPLAGANVLTF
CDR3 DNA: TGTGCCAGCAGTTACTCTCCTTTAGCTGGGGCCAACGTCCTGACTTTC

J gene: TRBJ2-6
V gene: TRBV29-1
D gene: TRBD1
CDR3 protein: CSDRGLDGANVLTF
CDR3 DNA: TGCAGCGACAGGGGGCTAGATGGGGCCAACGTCCTGACTTTC